This T cell receptor (beta chain) was identified during a study of T-cell reconstitution after alpha-beta-depleted transplantation in children. It was with unique molecular identifiers that the TCRbeta library was prepared. TCRdb reprocessed the PCR reads via MiXCR and lists one record per CDR3 protein. The sample has a few hundred thousand distinct CDR3 sequences, 13% seen once; the top ten hold 2.2%. The germline V gene encodes CDR1 SGHRS and CDR2 YFSETQ. The V and J ends lost 4 bases and 2 bases respectively, with 16 bases between them. This CDR3 contains 15 residues. As concerns this clonotype: What it recognizes is unknown.

Notes on the study in general: Hyperexpanded clones declined; after one year, newly produced T cells mostly supplied diversity. Surviving recipient T cells and thymic progenitors underlay high day-60 TCRbeta diversity in some patients. About two months after transplant, alpha-beta T cells reportedly came from several hundred expanded graft clones.

The chain has TRBV5-1 and TRBJ2-7; the D gene is possibly TRBD2 (6 bases). Source: PBMCs, mostly from graft donor cells, taken 360 days after TCRalphabeta/CD19-depleted stem cell transplant. This clonotype originated in a male patient younger than 18 who had a stem cell transplant for acute myeloid leukemia, so the T cells may come from the graft donor. CDR3 bases: TGCGCCAGCAGCCCGGTCAAGCGGAGGGCCTACGAGCAGTACTTC. Translated: CASSPVKRRAYEQYF. Together with reference TRBV5-1 and TRBJ2-7, the CDR3 gives the full variable domain: KAGVTQTPRYLIKTRGQQVTLSCSPISGHRSVSWYQQTPGQGLQFLFEYFSETQRNKGNFPGRFSGRQFSNSRSEMNVSTLELGDSALYLCASSPVKRRAYEQYFGPGTRLTVT.